Each of the 18 T cell receptor beta chains below was sequenced from the same sample in a study of cytomegalovirus exposure and HLA in healthy donors. Vbeta (60) and Jbeta (13) primers were used in the PCR. This table comes from immunoSEQ multiplex PCR, and its TCRdb copy is limited to in-frame clones, with some not included. The sample yields fewer than 200,000 clones, 75% to 90% seen once. The material sequenced was PBMCs. The receptor source for this set is a boy younger than 10 in good health and CMV-seronegative.

The genes are TRBV7-9 and TRBJ2-3, with TRBD2 identical over 8 bases. The V and J ends lost 1 base and 2 bases, in that order; junction bases with no gene match: 11. This CDR3 spans 18 amino acids. CDR1 SEHNR and CDR2 FQNEAQ come from the germline V gene (reference sequence). The CDR3 is CASSLELAGGYPTDTQYF. The CDR3 DNA reads TGTGCCAGCAGCTTAGAGTTGGCGGGGGGCTATCCCACAGATACGCAGTATTTT.

The CDR3 here is CASSEGTGRFNEKLFF. In DNA, the CDR3 is TGCGCCAGCAGTGAGGGGACAGGGCGATTTAATGAAAAACTGTTTTTT. This chain links TRBV10-1 with TRBJ1-4; TRBD1 aligns across 9 bases. CDR3 length: 16 residues. The trim removed 2 bases at V and 4 bases at J, leaving 5 bases unmatched. Germline CDR1 is WNHNN and CDR2 is SYGVQD (reference sequence).

The chain combines TRBV10-2 with TRBJ1-2; D unclear. The CDR3 is 15 amino acids. Germline V lookup: CDR1 WSHSY, CDR2 SAAADI. Trimming shortened V by 0 bases and J by 4 bases, and 12 bases separated the two germline ends. CDR3 in DNA: TGCGCCAGCAGTGAGTCCCTCTTTGAGGTCTATGGCTACACCTTC. Amino acid sequence: CASSESLFEVYGYTF.

V and J are TRBV14 and TRBJ2-7, with D uncertain. Trimming pared 1 base from V and 4 bases from J, leaving 14 bases between. The CDR3 covers 15 residues. Germline assignment: CDR1 SGHDN and CDR2 FVKESK. The CDR3 nucleotides read TGTGCCAGCAGCCAAGGATTAGCTCCCATTTACGAGCAGTACTTC. It codes for CASSQGLAPIYEQYF.

The V call is TRBV28, the J call TRBJ2-5; 9 nucleotides line up with TRBD1. V lost 1 base and J lost 3; bases outside the gene matches: 9. Looked up from germline, CDR1 is MDHEN and CDR2 is SYDVKM. This CDR3 contains 17 residues. The CDR3: CASSLYLRTGVEETQYF. CDR3 nucleotides: TGTGCCAGCAGTTTATATCTTAGGACAGGGGTTGAAGAGACCCAGTACTTC.

The chain recombines TRBV5-4 with TRBJ2-3; unclear D gene. V was cut by 1 base and J by 3 bases, with 3 bases left in between. CDR1 SGHNT and CDR2 YYREEE come from the germline V gene (reference sequence). This CDR3 comprises 12 residues. The CDR3 spells CASSLLTDTQYF. The CDR3 DNA reads as TGTGCCAGCAGCTTGCTTACAGATACGCAGTATTTT.

V is TRBV11-2 and J is TRBJ1-1, with D possibly matching TRBD1 (6 bases). CDR1 SGHAT and CDR2 FQNNGV come from the germline V gene. The CDR3 totals 15 residues. V was shortened by 2 bases and J by 3 bases, with 13 bases between the two germline ends. CDR3 loop: CASSLRQAGDTEAFF. In nucleotides, the CDR3 is TGTGCCAGCAGCTTACGACAGGCCGGGGACACTGAAGCTTTCTTT.

V and J are TRBV11-2 and TRBJ1-1; D remains ambiguous. The CDR3 consists of 11 residues. With 0 bases removed from V and 10 bases from J, the gap between germline ends came to 6 bases. Germline V gene data show CDR1 as SGHAT and CDR2 as FQNNGV. The CDR3 spells CASSLDSPAFF. The CDR3 nucleotides read TGTGCCAGCAGCTTAGACAGTCCAGCTTTCTTT.

This chain joins TRBV6-1 and TRBJ2-5; TRBD1 matches at 8 bases. The CDR3 runs to 13 residues. The V gene end was trimmed by 6 bases and the J gene end by 5 bases; junction bases not matched to a gene: 5. From germline, CDR1 is MNHNS and CDR2 SASEGT. The CDR3 nucleotides are TGTGCCAGCAGCTGGACAGGGCGGGAGACCCAGTACTTC. Translated: CASSWTGRETQYF.

The chain combines TRBV19 with TRBJ1-2; perhaps TRBD1 as D (6 bases). The CDR3 is made up of 12 amino acids. V was shortened by 8 bases and J by 11 bases, with 18 bases between the two germline ends. Per germline, CDR1 LNHDA and CDR2 SQIVND (reference sequence). The CDR3 sequence: CASGSTGKGYTF. The CDR3 coding sequence is TGTGCCAGTGGCAGTACAGGGAAAGGGTACACCTTC. The variable domain in full, with the rest retrieved from reference TRBV19 and TRBJ1-2, is DGGITQSPKYLFRKEGQNVTLSCEQNLNHDAMYWYRQDPGQGLRLIYYSQIVNDFQKGDIAEGYSVSREKKESFPLTVTSAQKNPTAFYLCASGSTGKGYTFGSGTRLTVV.

The DNA of the CDR3 is TGTGCCAGTAGTTTGGTGGGTCCAGGGACAGGGGATCGGCCCCAGCATTTT. It is translated as CASSLVGPGTGDRPQHF. J is TRBJ1-5 and V is TRBV19, with 10 bases aligning to TRBD1. From germline, CDR1 is LNHDA and CDR2 SQIVND (reference sequence). This CDR3 has 17 amino acids. Germline trimming cut 5 bases from V and 9 bases from J; bases unmatched to any gene: 16.

This clone was counted only a few times. The V gene is TRBV13, the J gene TRBJ1-2; 8 bases match TRBD1. Germline trimming cut 10 bases from V and 8 bases from J; bases unmatched to any gene: 15. This CDR3 contains 14 residues. CDR1 PRHDT and CDR2 FYEKMQ come from the germline V gene (reference sequence). CDR3 amino acids: CATHRRGQVGGYTF. The DNA of the CDR3 is TGTGCCACCCACCGCCGGGGACAGGTGGGGGGCTACACCTTC.

The genes are TRBV9 and TRBJ2-3; tentative D call: TRBD2 (6 bases). This CDR3 has 12 residues. The V gene lost 4 bases and the J gene lost 5 bases, with 8 bases spanning the gap. Per germline, CDR1 SGDLS and CDR2 YYNGEE. The DNA for the CDR3 is TGTGCCAGCAGCCGCGGGGAAGATACGCAGTATTTT. This translates into CASSRGEDTQYF.

This chain's CDR3 is CASSYLISDREPNTGELFF. CDR3 DNA: TGTGCCAGCAGTTACCTAATATCGGACAGGGAACCGAACACCGGGGAGCTGTTTTTT. This chain links TRBV28 with TRBJ2-2; 8 positions match TRBD1. The CDR3 loop spans 19 amino acids. CDR1 and CDR2 (germline): MDHEN, SYDVKM. The trim removed 4 bases at V and 0 bases at J, leaving 13 bases unmatched.

The V call is TRBV2, the J call TRBJ2-1; 7 bases fit TRBD1. CDR3 length: 14 amino acids. The germline V gene has CDR1 SNHLY and CDR2 FYNNEI. With 2 bases clipped from V and 9 bases from J, the junction kept 7 bases outside the gene matches. The CDR3 spells CASSEFRGKGEQFF. DNA for the CDR3: TGTGCCAGCAGTGAATTCAGGGGGAAGGGTGAGCAGTTCTTC.

The rearrangement joins TRBV29-1 to TRBJ1-1; 7 bases align to TRBD1. Trimming at V came to 6 bases and at J to 1 base, leaving 8 bases not matched to a gene. There are 14 residues in the CDR3. The V gene's germline CDR1 is SQVTM and CDR2 ANQGSEA. The CDR3 region has the DNA TGCAGCGTAGGCCTGGGACAGACGAACACTGAAGCTTTCTTT. Protein: CSVGLGQTNTEAFF.

This sequence joins TRBV6-6 and TRBJ1-1; a possible D gene is TRBD1 (5 bases). Germline values: CDR1 MNHNY, CDR2 SVGAGI (reference sequence). The CDR3 contains 14 residues. The germline V and J ends were trimmed by 9 bases and 1 base, with 15 bases remaining between them. CDR3 sequence: CASIKSGGNTEAFF. DNA of the CDR3: TGTGCCAGTATTAAAAGCGGGGGGAACACTGAAGCTTTCTTT.

In DNA, the CDR3 is TGTGCCAGCAGTGCCCCTAAGCAGGAAAAAACTAATGAAAAACTGTTTTTT. Protein: CASSAPKQEKTNEKLFF. The V call is TRBV6-1, the J call TRBJ1-4; D is unresolved. This CDR3 contains 17 residues. Germline lookup yields CDR1 MNHNS and CDR2 SASEGT. The V gene lost 4 bases and the J gene lost 1 base, with 16 bases spanning the gap.